These 10 T cell receptor beta chains were sequenced from one sample in a study of blood T cell repertoires in COVID-19. Sequencing was performed with immunoSEQ multiplex PCR; in TCRdb, only in-frame clones are kept and a portion is missing. The repertoire includes about 150,000 clones, roughly 78% of them detected once, and roughly 15% sits in the top ten. The sequenced sample was peripheral blood. These receptors were collected from a human donor with acute or convalescent COVID-19. The donor label of this sample is uncertain.

The chain is built from TRBV9 and TRBJ1-2, with D unresolved. V dropped 4 bases and J dropped 9 bases, with 10 bases sitting between them. Germline V gene lookup returns CDR1 SGDLS and CDR2 YYNGEE. CDR3 size: 11 residues. For the CDR3, the DNA is TGTGCCAGCAGCCCCGGTACGCGCTACACCTTC. Translation gives CASSPGTRYTF.

The chain recombines TRBV5-6 with TRBJ2-5; 8 nucleotides line up with TRBD1. The trim removed 6 bases at V and 5 bases at J, leaving 9 bases unmatched. The CDR3 loop spans 14 amino acids. Germline V CDR1 and CDR2: SGHDT, YYEEEE. In DNA, the CDR3 is TGTGCCAGCACCCGACAGGGGCAGAAGGAGACCCAGTACTTC. It specifies CASTRQGQKETQYF.

Points on this clone: The junction and the germline gene differ at one end; a read error may be behind it. This CDR3 reads CASTLNRGGYTF. The CDR3 region has the DNA TGTGCCAGCACCTTAAACAGGGGTGGCTACACCTTC. The J gene is TRBJ1-2, the V gene TRBV7-9; 7 positions match TRBD1. CDR1 is SEHNR, CDR2 FQNEAQ, per germline (reference sequence). The CDR3 is 12 amino acids.

Only one count was recorded for this clone. This chain connects TRBV30 to TRBJ2-6; D is unresolved. The CDR3 is 14 amino acids. Germline V lookup: CDR1 GTSNPN, CDR2 SVGIG (reference sequence). The ends were cut back, 2 bases at V and 4 bases at J, with 9 bases in the middle. The CDR3 DNA follows: TGTGCCTGGAGTCCCGGGTCCGGGGCCAACGTCCTGACTTTC. This gives the protein CAWSPGSGANVLTF. Full variable domain (missing parts from reference TRBV30 and TRBJ2-6): SQTIHQWPATLVQPVGSPLSLECTVEGTSNPNLYWYRQAAGRGLQLLFYSVGIGQISSEVPQNLSASRPQDRQFILSSKKLLLSDSGFYLCAWSPGSGANVLTFGAGSRLTVL.

The chain couples TRBV11-3 to TRBJ2-7; TRBD1 agrees at 7 bases. Germline V gives CDR1 SGHNT, CDR2 YENEEA. With 5 bases clipped from V and 7 bases from J, the junction kept 8 bases outside the gene matches. The CDR3 contains 13 residues. The CDR3 nucleotides are TGTGCCAGCAGCCGGGACAGCGGATCGGAGCAGTACTTC. Encoded protein: CASSRDSGSEQYF.

This clone has just one count. This chain uses TRBV19 with TRBJ1-6; D not certain. Per germline, CDR1 LNHDA and CDR2 SQIVND (reference sequence). The CDR3 is made up of 13 amino acids. Trimming took 9 bases from V and 5 from J, leaving 11 bases between them. In nucleotides, the CDR3 is TGTGCCAGCCACCCGAACAATAATTCACCCCTCCACTTT. This encodes CASHPNNNSPLHF.

CDR3 sequence reads: CASRRGSYNEQFF. CDR3 bases: TGTGCCAGTAGGAGGGGGTCGTACAATGAGCAGTTCTTC. This chain connects TRBV19 to TRBJ2-1; weak D call: TRBD1 (6 bases). Germline lookup yields CDR1 LNHDA and CDR2 SQIVND (reference sequence). V lost 6 bases to trimming and J lost 4 bases, with 10 bases between them. The CDR3 loop spans 13 amino acids.

The J gene is TRBJ1-5, the V gene TRBV5-1; D possibly corresponds to TRBD1 (6 bases). The germline V and J ends were trimmed by 1 base and 7 bases, with 12 bases remaining between them. Germline loops: CDR1 SGHRS, CDR2 YFSETQ. The CDR3 has 14 residues. The CDR3 DNA sequence: TGCGCCAGCAGCTTGTTTGGGGGCGAACAGCCCCAGCATTTT. Protein product: CASSLFGGEQPQHF.

The chain carries TRBV5-1 and TRBJ2-1, with a tentative D call TRBD2 (7 bases). This CDR3 has 16 residues. Trimming removed 1 base from V and 6 bases from J, with 17 bases in between. Germline V gene data show CDR1 as SGHRS and CDR2 as YFSETQ. In DNA form, the CDR3 reads TGCGCCAGCAGCTTGAGAGCCGGGGGCGGGGGCAATGAGCAGTTCTTC. Protein product: CASSLRAGGGGNEQFF.

The chain carries TRBV19 and TRBJ1-6, with D possibly being TRBD1 (6 bases). Trimming took off 6 bases at V and 8 bases at J, with 14 bases between the two ends. The CDR3 contains 14 residues. Germline loops: CDR1 LNHDA, CDR2 SQIVND (reference sequence). Here the CDR3 reads CASRLGQRDSPLHF. DNA for the CDR3: TGTGCCAGTAGACTAGGACAGAGAGATTCACCCCTCCACTTT.